These T cell receptor beta chains were read from a single sample in a study of cytomegalovirus exposure and HLA in healthy donors. The repertoire was sequenced with immunoSEQ multiplex PCR; TCRdb's copy has only in-frame clones and lacks some. The sample lists about 160,000 clones; about 85% were seen once. The sequencing input was PBMCs. These TCRs come from a boy younger than 10 in good health and CMV-seronegative. CDR3s include the opening cysteine and the closing phenylalanine or tryptophan. The D gene is left open where the match is weak. The size entry is marked missing in some rows and otherwise reads once, few, many or a size class.

clone_size,d_call,j_call,v_call,cdr3_nt,cdr3_aa
once,-,TRBJ1-1,TRBV7-2,TGTGCCAGCAGCGAAAAGAAGGGACTCCACATAATGGGCACTGAAGCTTTCTTT,CASSEKKGLHIMGTEAFF
-,-,TRBJ2-1,TRBV4-1,TGCGCCAGCAGCCAAGACTGGGGAGGGTTCTTC,CASSQDWGGFF
-,TRBD2,TRBJ2-1,TRBV7-9,TGTGCCAGCTGGGGTGGGCGGGAGGGTGATGAGCAGTTCTTC,CASWGGREGDEQFF
-,-,TRBJ2-1,TRBV10-3,TGTGCCATCAGTGCACTAGAGGGTGAGCAGTTCTTC,CAISALEGEQFF
-,-,TRBJ1-1,TRBV27,TGTGCCAGCAGTACACCCGGGACATCTGAAGCTTTCTTT,CASSTPGTSEAFF
-,TRBD1,TRBJ2-3,TRBV11-2,TGTGCCAGCAGCTTGTACCAGGGGGCTTTTGGAGATACGCAGTATTTT,CASSLYQGAFGDTQYF
-,TRBD2,TRBJ2-1,TRBV28,TGTGCCAGCAGTTCCCTTGGGGGAGGGCTCAATGAGCAGTTCTTC,CASSSLGGGLNEQFF
once,TRBD2,TRBJ2-1,TRBV7-3,TGTGCCAGCAGCTTAAAGCTAGCGGGTCACAATGAGCAGTTCTTC,CASSLKLAGHNEQFF
once,TRBD1,TRBJ1-1,TRBV7-9,TGTGCCAGCAGCCCCGGGACAGGGGGTTTTGGCACTGAAGCTTTCTTT,CASSPGTGGFGTEAFF
-,-,TRBJ2-1,TRBV11-3,TGTGCCAGCAGCCACGACGAGGATGAGCAGTTCTTC,CASSHDEDEQFF
once,TRBD1,TRBJ2-1,TRBV27,TGTGCCAGCAGTCCTCAGGGGGTGTTTGGGAATGAGCAGTTCTTC,CASSPQGVFGNEQFF
-,-,TRBJ2-2,TRBV14,TGTGCCAGCAGCCAACCGGGCGGGGAGCTGTTTTTT,CASSQPGGELFF
-,TRBD2,TRBJ2-1,TRBV5-4,TGTGCCAGCAGCTCGCGGGGGGGCTCAGTTGATGAGCAGTTCTTC,CASSSRGGSVDEQFF
-,-,TRBJ2-7,TRBV5-4,TGTGCCACCCGCCCCGGGGGAAGCTCCTACGAGCAGTACTTC,CATRPGGSSYEQYF
-,TRBD2,TRBJ2-3,TRBV9,TGTGCCAGCAGCGTAGAGGTCGGGAGGGGAGTAGATACGCAGTATTTT,CASSVEVGRGVDTQYF
-,TRBD1,TRBJ1-1,TRBV9,TGTGCCAGCAGCCTGAGGGACAGCGGGAACACTGAAGCTTTCTTT,CASSLRDSGNTEAFF
-,-,TRBJ2-2,TRBV19,TGTGCCAGTAGTACAATAAGGGGGACCGGGGAGCTGTTTTTT,CASSTIRGTGELFF
-,TRBD1,TRBJ2-1,TRBV5-6,TGTGCCAGCAGCTTGGAGGGGGCGTTTGAGCAGTTCTTC,CASSLEGAFEQFF
-,TRBD1,TRBJ1-3,TRBV5-6,TGTGCCAGCAGCTTGGAGATCAGGGGGCCTGGAAACACCATATATTTT,CASSLEIRGPGNTIYF
-,-,TRBJ1-1,TRBV10-2,TGCGCCAGCAGCGGGCAGGGCGGGAACACTGAAGCTTTCTTT,CASSGQGGNTEAFF
-,TRBD1,TRBJ1-1,TRBV29-1,TGCAGCGGGGTACAGGGGATGAACACTGAAGCTTTCTTT,CSGVQGMNTEAFF
-,-,TRBJ2-2,TRBV6-5,TGTGCCAGCAGTTACAGTCAGGGGCATAACGGGGAGCTGTTTTTT,CASSYSQGHNGELFF
-,-,TRBJ1-2,TRBV6-6,TGTGCCAGCAGTTGGCAGGCCGTACCTAACTATGGCTACACCTTC,CASSWQAVPNYGYTF
-,-,TRBJ1-1,TRBV7-9,TGTGCCAGCAGACGCCGGGACAAAGCTTTCTTT,CASRRRDKAFF
once,TRBD2,TRBJ2-3,TRBV30,TGTGCTTCGGAGAGGGGCGGGGGGGCGGGAGATACGCAGTATTTT,CASERGGGAGDTQYF
-,TRBD1,TRBJ1-2,TRBV28,TGTGCCAGCAGTTTAACAGGGGGCGTCTATGGCTACACCTTC,CASSLTGGVYGYTF
-,-,TRBJ1-2,TRBV20-1,TGCAGCCTCACAGGGATCCGCTACACCTTC,CSLTGIRYTF
-,-,TRBJ1-2,TRBV2,TGTGCCAGCAGTTTGGATAGACTGAACTATGGCTACACCTTC,CASSLDRLNYGYTF
once,TRBD2,TRBJ2-7,TRBV2,TGTGCCAGCGATGGGACTAGCGGGAGAATCGAGCAGTACTTC,CASDGTSGRIEQYF
-,-,TRBJ1-6,TRBV15,TGTGCCACCAGCAACCGACAGGTGGATTCACCCCTCCACTTT,CATSNRQVDSPLHF
-,TRBD1,TRBJ1-5,TRBV29-1,TGCAGCGTTGGGGACAGAGACAATCAGCCCCAGCATTTT,CSVGDRDNQPQHF
-,-,TRBJ2-7,TRBV28,TGTGCCAGCAGTTTTTTTCGGGTAAAGATCTACGAGCAGTACTTC,CASSFFRVKIYEQYF
-,TRBD2,TRBJ2-1,TRBV10-3,TGTGCCTCTAGACTAGCGGGGGGAAGCTCCTACAATGAGCAGTTCTTC,CASRLAGGSSYNEQFF
-,-,TRBJ1-5,TRBV30,TGTGCCTGGAGTGCACCGGGACACTCCAATCAGCCCCAGCATTTT,CAWSAPGHSNQPQHF
-,-,TRBJ1-1,TRBV10-3,TGTGCCATCGGGCTGGACTCGAACACTGAAGCTTTCTTT,CAIGLDSNTEAFF
-,TRBD1,TRBJ2-7,TRBV6-5,TGTGCCAGCAGTTACTCGACAGGGACCCACGAGCAGTACTTC,CASSYSTGTHEQYF
-,-,TRBJ2-1,TRBV7-8,TGTGCCAGCAGCTTAGTGGTTGGGACTCCCATTTACAATGAGCAGTTCTTC,CASSLVVGTPIYNEQFF
-,TRBD2,TRBJ2-1,TRBV2,TGTGCCAGCAGCGGGACTAGCGGGTACAATGAGCAGTTCTTC,CASSGTSGYNEQFF
-,TRBD1,TRBJ1-2,TRBV5-1,TGCGCCAGCAGCGTTCAACAGGGGGTAGGTGGCTACACCTTC,CASSVQQGVGGYTF
-,-,TRBJ2-2,TRBV6-1,TGTGCCAGCACGCGGTTTAATCCGGGGGAGCTGTTTTTT,CASTRFNPGELFF